This section outlines one TCR beta chain sequence together with its context. One junction end does not reproduce the germline sequence, and a read error may be involved. These data come from a study of glioma-infiltrating T cells. In germline, CDR1 is SEHNR, CDR2 FQNEAQ (reference sequence). The CDR3 runs 11 residues. Amplification of TCR alpha and beta CDR3 regions from RNA used iRepertoire nested multiplex PCR. For one-step reverse transcription and amplification, 100-400 ng of tissue mRNA or PBMC total RNA was used. One entry per CDR3 protein results from TCRdb running MiXCR on the multiplex PCR reads. In the table there are fewer than 200,000 distinct CDR3 sequences, approximately 40% of which are singletons.

The chain joins TRBV7-9 to TRBJ2-7, with D unresolved. The clonotype was recovered from a human donor with low-grade glioma or glioblastoma, undergoing nonglioma brain surgery, or in good health (not recorded which). Sequenced sample: glioma tissue, nonneoplastic brain tissue, or PBMCs (not recorded which). CDR3 DNA sequence: TGTGCCAGCATCCCCGTCTACGACCAGTACTTC. Its protein product is CASIPVYDQYF.